Listed below are T cell receptor beta chains from one sample, sequenced in a study of blood T cell repertoires in COVID-19. TCRdb's table, derived via immunoSEQ multiplex PCR, lists solely in-frame clones and lacks some. The table has about 300,000 clones, roughly 85% seen once. Specimen: PBMCs or T cells enriched from blood (not recorded which). These receptors were obtained from a woman between 45 and 60 years old who had recovered from COVID-19. The CDR3 runs from the conserved cysteine through the conserved F or W.

v_gene: TRBV11-2; j_gene: TRBJ2-7; CDR3aa: CASSLESGEQYF
v_gene: TRBV29-1; j_gene: TRBJ1-2; CDR3aa: CSVVEGSYGYTF
v_gene: TRBV6-4; j_gene: TRBJ2-2; CDR3aa: CASSETAGGTGELFF
v_gene: TRBV25-1; j_gene: TRBJ1-1; CDR3aa: CASRQTGENTEAFF
v_gene: TRBV7-9; j_gene: TRBJ2-7; CDR3aa: CASSLWTSEVHEQYF
v_gene: TRBV12-5; j_gene: TRBJ1-1; CDR3aa: CASGSYWNTEAFF
v_gene: TRBV9; j_gene: TRBJ2-2; CDR3aa: CASSVGGRSGELFF
v_gene: TRBV6-6; j_gene: TRBJ1-4; CDR3aa: CASSYQGAANEKLFF
v_gene: TRBV2; j_gene: TRBJ2-5; CDR3aa: CASRAGAKETQYF
v_gene: TRBV10-3; j_gene: TRBJ1-2; CDR3aa: CAISDPGPYGYTF
v_gene: TRBV29-1; j_gene: TRBJ2-5; CDR3aa: CSVEVLLAGSGETQYF
v_gene: TRBV24-1; j_gene: TRBJ2-1; CDR3aa: CATSDSNRNEQFF
v_gene: TRBV3-1/TRBV3-2; j_gene: TRBJ2-7; CDR3aa: CASSQQDRERQYF
v_gene: TRBV7-6; j_gene: TRBJ2-7; CDR3aa: CASSLVRGHGEQYF
v_gene: TRBV5-6; j_gene: TRBJ1-5; CDR3aa: CASSFDREAPPQHF
v_gene: TRBV7-8; j_gene: TRBJ1-3; CDR3aa: CASSLEAGGNSGNTIYF
v_gene: TRBV24-1; j_gene: TRBJ2-3; CDR3aa: CATSDLTSTDTQYF
v_gene: TRBV5-3; j_gene: TRBJ1-2; CDR3aa: CARSPLGQGDCGYTF
v_gene: TRBV4-3; j_gene: TRBJ2-1; CDR3aa: CASSQGLADYNEQFF
v_gene: TRBV30; j_gene: TRBJ1-1; CDR3aa: CAWSYREYTEAFF
v_gene: TRBV18; j_gene: TRBJ1-4; CDR3aa: CASSPQPQGTNEKLFF
v_gene: TRBV2; j_gene: TRBJ2-3; CDR3aa: CAQEGDGDTQYF
v_gene: TRBV6-6; j_gene: TRBJ2-5; CDR3aa: CASSPTRGGQETQYF
v_gene: TRBV6-5; j_gene: TRBJ2-3; CDR3aa: CASTLLAGERDTQYF
v_gene: TRBV14; j_gene: TRBJ2-7; CDR3aa: CASSHLSGALYEQYF
v_gene: TRBV10-3; j_gene: TRBJ2-1; CDR3aa: CATAGTSGNNEQFF
v_gene: TRBV4-2; j_gene: TRBJ2-5; CDR3aa: CASSQDGRAGMVETQYF
v_gene: TRBV18; j_gene: TRBJ1-1; CDR3aa: CASSLEGMNTEAFF
v_gene: TRBV12-5; j_gene: TRBJ1-2; CDR3aa: CASGLPQGDYGYTF
v_gene: TRBV19; j_gene: TRBJ1-6; CDR3aa: CASSIAQGNSPLHF
v_gene: TRBV10-3; j_gene: TRBJ1-5; CDR3aa: CAISPGQYSNQPQHF
v_gene: TRBV18; j_gene: TRBJ2-6; CDR3aa: CASSPSGSGANVLTF
v_gene: TRBV21-1; j_gene: TRBJ2-3; CDR3aa: CASSNLEDTQYF
v_gene: TRBV19; j_gene: TRBJ1-5; CDR3aa: CASSTGTGVNQPQHF
v_gene: TRBV19; j_gene: TRBJ1-2; CDR3aa: CASSTGPYGYTF